This TCR beta chain appears in the sequencing data of a study of PD-1 blockade in classical Hodgkin lymphoma. Trimming cost V 2 bases and J 2 bases, with 16 bases left between them. The germline gives CDR1 SGHKS, CDR2 YYEKEE (reference sequence). The CDR3 length is 16 residues. The patients all showed relapse after autologous stem cell transplantation, while their brentuximab vedotin exposure varied. This clone turned up a few times. This table comes from immunoSEQ multiplex PCR, and its TCRdb copy is limited to in-frame clones, with some not included. The sample gives roughly 28,000 clones, roughly 70% of which show up once; over 25% is in the top ten.

The chain has TRBV5-5 and TRBJ1-2, with a tentative D call TRBD1 (6 bases). Source: peripheral blood mononuclear cells (PBMCs), taken before the second cycle of nivolumab. This receptor was identified in a human donor with classical Hodgkin lymphoma. The chain's CDR3 is CASSLSWGASNYGYTF. The CDR3 DNA reads TGTGCCAGCAGCTTATCGTGGGGGGCGTCGAACTATGGCTACACCTTC. The full variable domain, in which reference TRBV5-5 and TRBJ1-2 provide the parts outside the CDR3, is DAGVTQSPTHLIKTRGQQVTLRCSPISGHKSVSWYQQVLGQGPQFIFQYYEKEERGRGNFPDRFSARQFPNYSSELNVNALLLGDSALYLCASSLSWGASNYGYTFGSGTRLTVV.